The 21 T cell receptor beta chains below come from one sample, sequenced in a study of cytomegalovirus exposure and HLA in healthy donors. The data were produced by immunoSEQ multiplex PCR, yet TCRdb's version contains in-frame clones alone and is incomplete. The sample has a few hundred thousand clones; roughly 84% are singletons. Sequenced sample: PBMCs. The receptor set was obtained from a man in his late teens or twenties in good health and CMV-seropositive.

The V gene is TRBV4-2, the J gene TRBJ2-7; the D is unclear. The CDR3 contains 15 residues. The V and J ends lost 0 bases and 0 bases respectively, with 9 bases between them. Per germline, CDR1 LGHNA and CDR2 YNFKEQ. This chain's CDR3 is CASSQEYFSSYEQYF. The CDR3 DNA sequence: TGTGCCAGCAGCCAAGAGTACTTTAGCTCCTACGAGCAGTACTTC.

This CDR3 reads CSVDDRGPDTQYF. CDR3 nucleotide sequence: TGCAGCGTTGACGACAGGGGCCCAGATACGCAGTATTTT. V usage is TRBV29-1 and J usage is TRBJ2-3; 8 nucleotides line up with TRBD1. V was pared by 3 bases and J by 4 bases, with 3 bases of the junction left unmatched. Looked up from germline, CDR1 is SQVTM and CDR2 is ANQGSEA. This CDR3 is built from 13 residues.

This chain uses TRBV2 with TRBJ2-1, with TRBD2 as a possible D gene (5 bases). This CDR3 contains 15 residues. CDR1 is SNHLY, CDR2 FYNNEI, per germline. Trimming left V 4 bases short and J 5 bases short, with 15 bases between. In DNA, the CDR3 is TGTGCCAGCAGTGGGAGTCAGGCGAGGGACAATGAGCAGTTCTTC. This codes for CASSGSQARDNEQFF.

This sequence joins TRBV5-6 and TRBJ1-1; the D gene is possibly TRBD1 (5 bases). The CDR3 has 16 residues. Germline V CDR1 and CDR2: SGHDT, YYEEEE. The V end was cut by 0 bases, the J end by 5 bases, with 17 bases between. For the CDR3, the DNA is TGTGCCAGCAGCTTGGGAGGTCGGGGGAGTGGAACTGAAGCTTTCTTT. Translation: CASSLGGRGSGTEAFF.

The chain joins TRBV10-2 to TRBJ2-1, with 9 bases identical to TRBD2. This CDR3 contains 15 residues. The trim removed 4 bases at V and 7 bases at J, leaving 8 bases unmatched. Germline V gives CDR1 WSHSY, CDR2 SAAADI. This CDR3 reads CASSVAGGEWNEQFF. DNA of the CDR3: TGCGCCAGCAGTGTGGCGGGAGGGGAATGGAATGAGCAGTTCTTC.

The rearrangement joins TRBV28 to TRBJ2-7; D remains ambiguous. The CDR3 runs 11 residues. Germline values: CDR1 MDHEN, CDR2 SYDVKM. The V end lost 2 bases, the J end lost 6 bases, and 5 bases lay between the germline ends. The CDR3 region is CASSLVGEQYF. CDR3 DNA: TGTGCCAGCAGTTTAGTAGGCGAGCAGTACTTC.

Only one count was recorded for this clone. This CDR3 is CASSRGQVSYNEQFF. The DNA for the CDR3 is TGTGCCAGCAGCAGGGGACAGGTCTCCTACAATGAGCAGTTCTTC. The chain carries TRBV5-6 and TRBJ2-1, with 8 bases aligning to TRBD1. The V gene end was trimmed by 4 bases and the J gene end by 0 bases; junction bases not matched to a gene: 3. This CDR3 is 15 amino acids long. Per the germline V gene, CDR1 is SGHDT and CDR2 is YYEEEE.

CDR3 bases: TGTGCCAGCACTTTACCGACAGGGGAGAATGAAAAACTGTTTTTT. Encoded protein: CASTLPTGENEKLFF. V is TRBV2 and J is TRBJ1-4; 8 nucleotides match TRBD1. The CDR3 totals 15 residues. Losses at the gene ends were 7 bases for V and 5 bases for J; bases not matched to a gene: 9. CDR1 SNHLY and CDR2 FYNNEI come from the germline V gene.

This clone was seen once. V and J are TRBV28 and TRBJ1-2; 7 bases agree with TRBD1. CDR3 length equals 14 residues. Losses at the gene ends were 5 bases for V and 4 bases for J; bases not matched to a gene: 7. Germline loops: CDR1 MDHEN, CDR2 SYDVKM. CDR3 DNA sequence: TGTGCCAGCAGTCCCACCGACAGGGTCTATGGCTACACCTTC. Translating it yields CASSPTDRVYGYTF.

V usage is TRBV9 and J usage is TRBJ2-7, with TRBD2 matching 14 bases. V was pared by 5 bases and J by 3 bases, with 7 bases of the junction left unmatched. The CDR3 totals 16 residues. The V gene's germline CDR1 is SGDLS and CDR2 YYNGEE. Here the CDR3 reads CASSRGLAGGNYEQYF. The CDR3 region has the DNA TGTGCCAGCAGTCGAGGACTAGCGGGAGGTAACTACGAGCAGTACTTC.

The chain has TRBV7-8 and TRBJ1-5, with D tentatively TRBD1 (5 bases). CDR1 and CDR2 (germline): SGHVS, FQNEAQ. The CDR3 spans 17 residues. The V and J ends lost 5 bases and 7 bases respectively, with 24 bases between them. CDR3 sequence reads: CASSATGPRGLGQPQHF. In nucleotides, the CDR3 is TGTGCCAGCAGCGCAACGGGACCCCGGGGCCTGGGCCAGCCCCAGCATTTT. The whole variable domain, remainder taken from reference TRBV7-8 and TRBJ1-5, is GAGVSQSPRYKVAKRGQDVALRCDPISGHVSLFWYQQALGQGPEFLTYFQNEAQLDKSGLPSDRFFAERPEGSVSTLKIQRTQQEDSAVYLCASSATGPRGLGQPQHFGDGTRLSIL.

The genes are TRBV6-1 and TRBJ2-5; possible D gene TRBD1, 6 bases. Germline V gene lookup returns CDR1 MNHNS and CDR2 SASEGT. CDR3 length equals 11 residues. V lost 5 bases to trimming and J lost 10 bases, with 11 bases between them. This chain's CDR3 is CASSTGQGQYF. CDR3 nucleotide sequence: TGTGCCAGCAGTACAGGGCAGGGCCAGTACTTC.

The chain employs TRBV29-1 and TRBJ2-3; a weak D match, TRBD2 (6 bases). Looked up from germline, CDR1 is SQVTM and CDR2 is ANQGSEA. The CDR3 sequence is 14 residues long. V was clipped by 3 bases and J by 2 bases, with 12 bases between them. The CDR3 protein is CSVERGIITDTQYF. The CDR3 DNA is TGCAGCGTTGAGCGGGGAATTATCACAGATACGCAGTATTTT.

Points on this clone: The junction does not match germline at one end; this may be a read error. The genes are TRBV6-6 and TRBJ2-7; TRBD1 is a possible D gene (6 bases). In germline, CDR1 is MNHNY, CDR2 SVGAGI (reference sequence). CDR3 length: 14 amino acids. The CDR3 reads CASSYSGASYEQYF. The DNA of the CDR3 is TGTGCCAGCAGCTACTCAGGGGCATCCTACGAGCAGTACTTC.

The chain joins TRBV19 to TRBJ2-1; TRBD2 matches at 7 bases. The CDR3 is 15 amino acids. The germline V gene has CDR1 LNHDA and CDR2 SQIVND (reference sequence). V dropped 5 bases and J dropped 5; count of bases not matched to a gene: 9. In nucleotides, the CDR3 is TGTGCCAGTAGTCGAGCCGGGACTAACCACAATGAGCAGTTCTTC. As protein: CASSRAGTNHNEQFF. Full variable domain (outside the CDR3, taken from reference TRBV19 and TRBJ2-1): DGGITQSPKYLFRKEGQNVTLSCEQNLNHDAMYWYRQDPGQGLRLIYYSQIVNDFQKGDIAEGYSVSREKKESFPLTVTSAQKNPTAFYLCASSRAGTNHNEQFFGPGTRLTVL.

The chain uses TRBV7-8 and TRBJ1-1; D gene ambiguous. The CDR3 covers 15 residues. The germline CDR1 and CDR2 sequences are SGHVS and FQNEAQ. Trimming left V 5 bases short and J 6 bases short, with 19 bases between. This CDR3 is CASSPEPWERAEAFF. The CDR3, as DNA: TGTGCCAGCAGCCCTGAGCCGTGGGAGAGGGCTGAAGCTTTCTTT.

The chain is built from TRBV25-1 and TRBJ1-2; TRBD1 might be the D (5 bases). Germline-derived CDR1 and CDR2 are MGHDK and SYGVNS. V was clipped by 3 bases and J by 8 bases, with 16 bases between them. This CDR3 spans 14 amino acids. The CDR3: CASSESRWGWGYTF. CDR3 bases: TGTGCCAGCAGTGAGTCCCGCTGGGGGTGGGGCTACACCTTC.

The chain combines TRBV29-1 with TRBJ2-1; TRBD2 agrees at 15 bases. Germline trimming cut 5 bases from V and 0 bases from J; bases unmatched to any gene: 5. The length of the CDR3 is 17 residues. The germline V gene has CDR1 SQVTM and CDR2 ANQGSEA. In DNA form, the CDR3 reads TGCAGCGTTTTCGGGACTAGCGGGAGGAGCTCCTACAATGAGCAGTTCTTC. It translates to CSVFGTSGRSSYNEQFF.

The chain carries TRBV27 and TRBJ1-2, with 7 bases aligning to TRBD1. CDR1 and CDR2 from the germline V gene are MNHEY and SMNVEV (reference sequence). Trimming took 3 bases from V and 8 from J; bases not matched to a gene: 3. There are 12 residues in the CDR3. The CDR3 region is CASSLTGNGYTF. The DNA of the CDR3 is TGTGCCAGCAGTTTGACAGGGAACGGCTACACCTTC.

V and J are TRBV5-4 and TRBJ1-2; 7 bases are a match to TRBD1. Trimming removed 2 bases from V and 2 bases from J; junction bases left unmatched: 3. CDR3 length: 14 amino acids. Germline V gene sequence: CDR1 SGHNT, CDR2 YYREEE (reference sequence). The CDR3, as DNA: TGTGCCAGCAGCTTCGGGACAGAGAACTATGGCTACACCTTC. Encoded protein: CASSFGTENYGYTF. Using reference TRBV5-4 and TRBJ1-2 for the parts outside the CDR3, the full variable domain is ETGVTQSPTHLIKTRGQQVTLRCSSQSGHNTVSWYQQALGQGPQFIFQYYREEENGRGNFPPRFSGLQFPNYSSELNVNALELDDSALYLCASSFGTENYGYTFGSGTRLTVV.

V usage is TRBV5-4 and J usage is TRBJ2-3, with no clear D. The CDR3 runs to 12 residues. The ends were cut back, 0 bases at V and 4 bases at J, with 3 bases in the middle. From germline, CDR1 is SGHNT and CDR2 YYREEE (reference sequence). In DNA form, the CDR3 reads TGTGCCAGCAGCTTGGCCCCAGATACGCAGTATTTT. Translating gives CASSLAPDTQYF.